The present TCR beta chain was sequenced within a study of early stage breast cancer tumors. Background on the study: Of around 15 invasive breast tumors, about a dozen were hormone receptor-positive, HER2-negative. Study results and caveats: Tumor and normal breast were distinguished via blood comparison in about 90% of the 16 patients. Enriched TCRB sequences shared across patients were mostly commonly generated sequences.

Clones were read by immunoSEQ multiplex PCR, and TCRdb kept only the in-frame ones, dropping some. The table shows about 72,000 clones, with more than 65% occurring only once. Germline-derived CDR1 and CDR2 are MDHEN and SYDVKM. With 6 bases removed from V and 6 bases from J, the gap between germline ends came to 11 bases. The CDR3 covers 12 residues. A word on this clone: Its antigen remains unknown.

The chain has TRBV28 and TRBJ1-1; a weak D match, TRBD1 (5 bases). The sequenced sample consisted of blood. This sequence originates from a person aged 60 to 70 with breast cancer. The CDR3, as DNA: TGTGCCAGCAGCCAAGGGGTATCTGAAGCTTTCTTT. Its protein product is CASSQGVSEAFF.